The rows below give T cell receptor beta chains drawn from one sample of a study of T-cell reconstitution after alpha-beta-depleted transplantation in children. TCRdb fed the PCR reads into MiXCR, producing one record per CDR3 protein. The sample comprises over 70,000 distinct CDR3 sequences, more than 7% of which are singletons, and over 6% rests with the top ten. Material: PBMCs from the stem cell graft donor, obtained from the stem cell graft. The receptors were sampled from a human donor who donated a stem cell graft to a child with congenital amegakaryocytic thrombocytopenia. CDR3s include the opening cysteine and the closing phenylalanine or tryptophan. A D gene is named only where the DNA matches it firmly. Only some rows state a clone size, as once, few, many or a class for expanded clones.

TRBJ2-7 many TRBD2 TRBV6-2/TRBV6-3 TGTGCCAGCAGTTACCGCGGGAGTAACACCTACGAGCAGTACTTC CASSYRGSNTYEQYF
TRBJ2-2 NA NA TRBV5-1 TGCGCCAGCAGCTATTCAGCGGCAGTCCCCGGGGAGCTGTTTTTT CASSYSAAVPGELFF
TRBJ2-2 many NA TRBV6-6 TGTGCCAGCAAGAGTCCCACCGGGGAGCTGTTTTTT CASKSPTGELFF
TRBJ2-1 many NA TRBV7-6 TGTGCCAGCAGCCCTGGGGGATGGGGACAAGAGTACAATGAGCAGTTCTTC CASSPGGWGQEYNEQFF
TRBJ1-1 many NA TRBV7-2 TGTGCCAGCAGCATTGAGACGGAAGGGGCTGAAGCTTTCTTT CASSIETEGAEAFF
TRBJ2-1 many TRBD1 TRBV7-9 TGTGCCAGCAGCCCCGGGACAGCGAACAATGAGCAGTTCTTC CASSPGTANNEQFF
TRBJ2-7 few NA TRBV4-2 TGTGCCAGCAGCCAAGAACCCCTTACCGGGACTGCGATCTTCGAGCAGTACTTC CASSQEPLTGTAIFEQYF
TRBJ2-1 many TRBD2 TRBV29-1 TGCAGCGCACCTAGCGGGGGGGCGCGTGAGCAGTTCTTC CSAPSGGAREQFF
TRBJ1-2 NA NA TRBV20-1 TGCAGTGCTACACAGGATTCATATGGCTACACCTTC CSATQDSYGYTF
TRBJ2-2 many TRBD2 TRBV20-1 TGCAGTGCTACCGTCACACTAGCGAACCCTGTCGACACCGGGGAGCTGTTTTTT CSATVTLANPVDTGELFF
TRBJ1-6 many TRBD1 TRBV5-1 TGCGCCAGCAGCTCCCGGACAGGGGATAATTCACCCCTCCACTTT CASSSRTGDNSPLHF
TRBJ1-2 many TRBD1 TRBV2 TGTGCCAGCAATCCCGGATTAGGGACAGCCTATGGCTACACCTTC CASNPGLGTAYGYTF
TRBJ2-3 many NA TRBV5-1 TGCGCCAGCAGCTTGGGTTCTATTGGCGATACGCAGTATTTT CASSLGSIGDTQYF
TRBJ1-1 many NA TRBV14 TGTGCCAGCAGCCAAGAAGGAGGGAACACTGAAGCTTTCTTT CASSQEGGNTEAFF